This is a list of T cell receptor beta chains from one sample in a study of cytomegalovirus exposure and HLA in healthy donors. This table comes from immunoSEQ multiplex PCR, and its TCRdb copy is limited to in-frame clones, with some not included. The table lists approximately 85,000 clones, 70% to 80% of them singletons. The sequencing sample was made of PBMCs. The receptors were gathered from a woman aged 45-60 years in good health and CMV-seropositive. Both conserved end residues are part of each CDR3. D genes are given only for firm matches. For some rows the clone size is stated as once, few or many, or as a class when expanded; others skip it.

j_gene: TRBJ2-1; v_gene: TRBV30; len: 14; d_gene: NA; abundance: NA; CDR3nt: TGTGCCTGCCGCAACCCCCAGGGGGGCGATGAGCAGTTCTTC; CDR3aa: CACRNPQGGDEQFF
j_gene: TRBJ1-1; v_gene: TRBV12-5; len: 14; d_gene: NA; abundance: NA; CDR3nt: TGTGCTAGTGCCTCGACAGGCCGGAACACTGAAGCTTTCTTT; CDR3aa: CASASTGRNTEAFF
j_gene: TRBJ2-5; v_gene: TRBV2; len: 14; d_gene: TRBD2; abundance: few; CDR3nt: TGTGCCAGCACCCTAGCGGGGGGATATGAGACCCAGTACTTC; CDR3aa: CASTLAGGYETQYF
j_gene: TRBJ2-7; v_gene: TRBV6-1; len: 15; d_gene: NA; abundance: NA; CDR3nt: TGTGCCAGCAGTGAATTTAGACAGTCACCCTACGAGCAGTACTTC; CDR3aa: CASSEFRQSPYEQYF
j_gene: TRBJ2-7; v_gene: TRBV19; len: 13; d_gene: NA; abundance: NA; CDR3nt: TGTGCCAGTAGTACAGGGTCAAGCTACGAGCAGTACTTC; CDR3aa: CASSTGSSYEQYF
j_gene: TRBJ2-1; v_gene: TRBV11-2; len: 13; d_gene: TRBD2; abundance: NA; CDR3nt: TGTGCCAGCAGCCCGCGGGGGGACAATGAGCAGTTCTTC; CDR3aa: CASSPRGDNEQFF
j_gene: TRBJ1-3; v_gene: TRBV2; len: 17; d_gene: TRBD1; abundance: NA; CDR3nt: TGTGCCAGCAGTGGGGGGACAGGGTTAAGGTCTGGAAACACCATATATTTT; CDR3aa: CASSGGTGLRSGNTIYF
j_gene: TRBJ1-2; v_gene: TRBV29-1; len: 12; d_gene: NA; abundance: NA; CDR3nt: TGCAGCGTGCACAATTTGAACTATGGCTACACCTTC; CDR3aa: CSVHNLNYGYTF
j_gene: TRBJ2-7; v_gene: TRBV2; len: 11; d_gene: NA; abundance: NA; CDR3nt: TGTGCCAGCAGGATACTCTACGAGCAGTACTTC; CDR3aa: CASRILYEQYF
j_gene: TRBJ2-3; v_gene: TRBV6-4; len: 13; d_gene: TRBD2; abundance: NA; CDR3nt: TGTGCCAGCAGTGACTCGAACGAGCGGGAGAAGAATTTT; CDR3aa: CASSDSNEREKNF
j_gene: TRBJ2-1; v_gene: TRBV25-1; len: 16; d_gene: NA; abundance: NA; CDR3nt: TGTGCCAGCAGTGGCTCCGGGACAAATACCTACAATGAGCAGTTCTTC; CDR3aa: CASSGSGTNTYNEQFF
j_gene: TRBJ1-5; v_gene: TRBV11-1; len: 16; d_gene: TRBD1; abundance: NA; CDR3nt: TGTGCCAGCAGCCAAGACTCCTCACAGGGGCCTCAGCCCCAGCATTTT; CDR3aa: CASSQDSSQGPQPQHF
j_gene: TRBJ1-1; v_gene: TRBV4-2; len: 16; d_gene: NA; abundance: NA; CDR3nt: TGTGCCAGCAGCCAAGAACGGGGGGCCGATCCCACTGAAGCTTTCTTT; CDR3aa: CASSQERGADPTEAFF
j_gene: TRBJ1-1; v_gene: TRBV5-1; len: 12; d_gene: NA; abundance: once; CDR3nt: TGCGCCAGCAGCCCGTCGGGCACTGAAGCTTTCTTT; CDR3aa: CASSPSGTEAFF
j_gene: TRBJ2-2; v_gene: TRBV6-5; len: 12; d_gene: NA; abundance: NA; CDR3nt: TGTGCCAGCAGTACAGTCACCGGGGAGCTGTTTTTT; CDR3aa: CASSTVTGELFF
j_gene: TRBJ2-7; v_gene: TRBV2; len: 13; d_gene: NA; abundance: NA; CDR3nt: TGTGCCAGCAGTGAAAACAGGGAGAGCGAGCAGTACTTC; CDR3aa: CASSENRESEQYF
j_gene: TRBJ1-5; v_gene: TRBV5-1; len: 15; d_gene: TRBD1; abundance: NA; CDR3nt: TGCGCCAGCAGCTTAACAGGGGTTAGCAATCAGCCCCAGCATTTT; CDR3aa: CASSLTGVSNQPQHF
j_gene: TRBJ1-1; v_gene: TRBV7-9; len: 14; d_gene: NA; abundance: NA; CDR3nt: TGTGCCAGCAGCTTAGTATCGACAGGCCGCGAAGCTTTCTTT; CDR3aa: CASSLVSTGREAFF
j_gene: TRBJ1-4; v_gene: TRBV5-1; len: 15; d_gene: NA; abundance: once; CDR3nt: TGCGCCAGCAGCTTGGGGGACACCTATAATGAAAAACTGTTTTTT; CDR3aa: CASSLGDTYNEKLFF
j_gene: TRBJ1-2; v_gene: TRBV6-5; len: 14; d_gene: NA; abundance: NA; CDR3nt: TGTGCCAGCAGTTACGAGGCAGGGGCCGGCGGCTACACCTTC; CDR3aa: CASSYEAGAGGYTF
j_gene: TRBJ1-2; v_gene: TRBV9; len: 14; d_gene: TRBD1; abundance: NA; CDR3nt: TGTGCCAGCAGCGTATCAGGGACAGGGGGTCTCTACACCTTC; CDR3aa: CASSVSGTGGLYTF
j_gene: TRBJ2-7; v_gene: TRBV27; len: 11; d_gene: NA; abundance: once; CDR3nt: TGTGCCAGCAGTTCAGGGTACGAGCAGTACTTC; CDR3aa: CASSSGYEQYF
j_gene: TRBJ1-1; v_gene: TRBV9; len: 15; d_gene: NA; abundance: NA; CDR3nt: TGTGCCAGCAGCGGCCGGGCAGGGTTAAACACTGAAGCTTTCTTT; CDR3aa: CASSGRAGLNTEAFF
j_gene: TRBJ1-4; v_gene: TRBV5-1; len: 14; d_gene: TRBD1; abundance: NA; CDR3nt: TGCGCCAGCACCAGGGGGGCGGCTAATGAAAAACTGTTTTTT; CDR3aa: CASTRGAANEKLFF
j_gene: TRBJ2-7; v_gene: TRBV6-5; len: 13; d_gene: TRBD1; abundance: once; CDR3nt: TGTGCCAGCAGCCGGGACAGGGTTTACGAGCAGTACTTC; CDR3aa: CASSRDRVYEQYF
j_gene: TRBJ2-2; v_gene: TRBV7-9; len: 16; d_gene: TRBD2; abundance: NA; CDR3nt: TGTGCCAGCAGCCTCAATAGCGGGATACACACCGGGGAGCTGTTTTTT; CDR3aa: CASSLNSGIHTGELFF
j_gene: TRBJ2-2; v_gene: TRBV15; len: 15; d_gene: TRBD2; abundance: NA; CDR3nt: TGTGCCACCTCCGCCGGGGGGATAAGCACCGGGGAGCTGTTTTTT; CDR3aa: CATSAGGISTGELFF
j_gene: TRBJ2-3; v_gene: TRBV6-5; len: 13; d_gene: NA; abundance: NA; CDR3nt: TGTGCCAGCAGCGCGCCGCCGGTCGATACGCAGTATTTT; CDR3aa: CASSAPPVDTQYF
j_gene: TRBJ2-1; v_gene: TRBV9; len: 18; d_gene: TRBD2; abundance: NA; CDR3nt: TGTGCCAGCAGCGTAGCTGAGGGAGGGCCGTTTAGCTACAATGAGCAGTTCTTC; CDR3aa: CASSVAEGGPFSYNEQFF
j_gene: TRBJ2-5; v_gene: TRBV11-2; len: 16; d_gene: TRBD2; abundance: NA; CDR3nt: TGTGCCAGCAGCACCCTAGCGGGGGGGCCGGGGGAGACCCAGTACTTC; CDR3aa: CASSTLAGGPGETQYF
j_gene: TRBJ1-1; v_gene: TRBV30; len: 14; d_gene: NA; abundance: once; CDR3nt: TGTGCCTGGAGTGTACTTGGGGCAGGGATTGAAGCTTTCTTT; CDR3aa: CAWSVLGAGIEAFF
j_gene: TRBJ2-5; v_gene: TRBV14; len: 16; d_gene: TRBD1; abundance: NA; CDR3nt: TGTGCCAGCAGCCAAGAAAAGGGACAGGGGAATGAGACCCAGTACTTC; CDR3aa: CASSQEKGQGNETQYF
j_gene: TRBJ2-2; v_gene: TRBV4-2; len: 15; d_gene: TRBD2; abundance: NA; CDR3nt: TGTGCCAGCAGCCTGAGCGGGGTGAACACCGGGGAGCTGTTTTTT; CDR3aa: CASSLSGVNTGELFF
j_gene: TRBJ1-1; v_gene: TRBV13; len: 17; d_gene: NA; abundance: NA; CDR3nt: TGTGCCAGCAGCTTAGGCCAGGCTACGTCCCTGAACACTGAAGCTTTCTTT; CDR3aa: CASSLGQATSLNTEAFF
j_gene: TRBJ2-2; v_gene: TRBV9; len: 13; d_gene: NA; abundance: NA; CDR3nt: TGTGCCAGCAGCACTCAATTTACCGGGGAGCTGTTTTTT; CDR3aa: CASSTQFTGELFF
j_gene: TRBJ1-6; v_gene: TRBV27; len: 13; d_gene: NA; abundance: NA; CDR3nt: TGTGCCAGCAGCGGGGGGCTTGATTCACCCCTCCACTTT; CDR3aa: CASSGGLDSPLHF
j_gene: TRBJ2-2; v_gene: TRBV7-9; len: 15; d_gene: NA; abundance: NA; CDR3nt: TGTGCCAGCAGCTTAAGGCAGGTTTCGTCCGGGGAGCTGTTTTTT; CDR3aa: CASSLRQVSSGELFF
j_gene: TRBJ2-5; v_gene: TRBV5-1; len: 15; d_gene: TRBD2; abundance: NA; CDR3nt: TGCGCCAGCAGCTTGGTTGCGGGGGGACAAGAGACCCAGTACTTC; CDR3aa: CASSLVAGGQETQYF
j_gene: TRBJ1-1; v_gene: TRBV29-1; len: 12; d_gene: TRBD1; abundance: few; CDR3nt: TGCAGCGTTGACCCACAGGGGGCCGGAGCTTTCTTT; CDR3aa: CSVDPQGAGAFF
j_gene: TRBJ2-5; v_gene: TRBV11-3; len: 18; d_gene: TRBD2; abundance: once; CDR3nt: TGTGCCAGCAGTTCCACCCGGGGACTAGCGGGACCCCAAGAGACCCAGTACTTC; CDR3aa: CASSSTRGLAGPQETQYF
j_gene: TRBJ2-2; v_gene: TRBV2; len: 13; d_gene: TRBD1; abundance: few; CDR3nt: TGTGCCAGCAGCACAGGGGGCTCCGGGGAGCTGTTTTTT; CDR3aa: CASSTGGSGELFF
j_gene: TRBJ1-2; v_gene: TRBV6-1; len: 17; d_gene: TRBD1; abundance: NA; CDR3nt: TGTGCCAGCAGTGAAAGAGGAGGGGGACAGGGGTTTAGTGGCTACACCTTC; CDR3aa: CASSERGGGQGFSGYTF
j_gene: TRBJ1-4; v_gene: TRBV5-5; len: 14; d_gene: NA; abundance: NA; CDR3nt: TGTGCCAGCAGCCCGACGCTGGCGGGCGAAAAACTGTTTTTT; CDR3aa: CASSPTLAGEKLFF
j_gene: TRBJ2-2; v_gene: TRBV27; len: 15; d_gene: TRBD1; abundance: few; CDR3nt: TGTGCCACGAACCCGGGACAGGGATTTTCCGGGGAGCTGTTTTTT; CDR3aa: CATNPGQGFSGELFF
j_gene: TRBJ2-1; v_gene: TRBV7-6; len: 16; d_gene: TRBD2; abundance: NA; CDR3nt: TGTGCCAGCAGCTCTACTAGCGGGGGTTTTTACAATGAGCAGTTCTTC; CDR3aa: CASSSTSGGFYNEQFF
j_gene: TRBJ2-3; v_gene: TRBV5-4; len: 14; d_gene: NA; abundance: NA; CDR3nt: TGTGCCAGCAGCCACTACTCCCTGTTAGATACGCAGTATTTT; CDR3aa: CASSHYSLLDTQYF
j_gene: TRBJ2-5; v_gene: TRBV7-9; len: 15; d_gene: NA; abundance: NA; CDR3nt: TGTGCCAGCAGCTTAGGGACAGCCCGCCAAGAGACCCAGTACTTC; CDR3aa: CASSLGTARQETQYF
j_gene: TRBJ1-2; v_gene: TRBV19; len: 14; d_gene: TRBD1; abundance: once; CDR3nt: TGTGCCAGTAGTATGACAGGGGGGAATAAAGGCTACACCTTC; CDR3aa: CASSMTGGNKGYTF
j_gene: TRBJ2-5; v_gene: TRBV18; len: 13; d_gene: NA; abundance: NA; CDR3nt: TGTGCCAGCTCACGACAGCTCCAAGAGACCCAGTACTTC; CDR3aa: CASSRQLQETQYF
j_gene: TRBJ1-6; v_gene: TRBV2; len: 17; d_gene: TRBD1; abundance: NA; CDR3nt: TGTGCCAGCAGTCCGGACAGGGAGGTCTCCTATAATTCACCCCTCCACTTT; CDR3aa: CASSPDREVSYNSPLHF
j_gene: TRBJ2-3; v_gene: TRBV5-1; len: 15; d_gene: TRBD2; abundance: NA; CDR3nt: TGCGCCAGCAGCTTGGGACTAGCGGACACAGATACGCAGTATTTT; CDR3aa: CASSLGLADTDTQYF